The text below deals with one T cell receptor beta chain. Its antigen is still unknown. The sample is drawn from a study of CD8+CD57+ T cells in acquired aplastic anemia. Flow cytometry had shown expanded CD8+CD57+ cells in the patients chosen for sequencing. Regarding the study as a whole: Around 29 CD8+ CDR3 sequences were shared between patients and controls.

The study profiled TCR beta VDJ and CDR3 using genomic DNA as template. MiXCR, run by TCRdb on the reads, gives a single entry per CDR3 protein. The profile shows a few hundred thousand distinct CDR3 sequences, roughly 53% of them singletons. Trimming removed 4 bases from V and 4 bases from J; junction bases left unmatched: 4. In germline, CDR1 is KGHDR, CDR2 SFDVKD. The CDR3 is 15 amino acids. Sequenced material: sorted CD4+, CD8+, or CD8+CD57+ T cells (not recorded which) from PBMCs. The sequence derives from a human donor with aplastic anemia. The chain has TRBV24-1 and TRBJ2-5; TRBD1 agrees at 11 bases. CDR3 in amino acids: CATSDSGTGGETQYF. Written as DNA, the CDR3 is TGTGCCACCAGTGACTCCGGGACAGGGGGAGAGACCCAGTACTTC.